This T cell receptor beta chain was sequenced in a study of shared clonotypes between healthy human individuals. Overall study context: Serving as donors were a couple of women and a few men, whose ages spanned 18 to 49.

Germline CDR1 reads SGHVS; CDR2 reads FQNEAQ. CDR3 length: 13 residues. Trimming left V 1 base short and J 13 bases short, with 13 bases between. It was CD45RO-negative cells, positively selected for CCR7, that made up naive CD8 cells, with terminally differentiated effector memory CD45RA+ cells excluded. TCRdb keeps only in-frame clones here, not all; method: immunoSEQ multiplex PCR. The table lists some 2.1 million clones, 80% to 95% of them singletons. Material for sequencing was naive CD8+ T cells from PBMCs. The chain recombines TRBV7-8 with TRBJ2-2; the D is unclear. The sequence derives from a man between 18 and 35 years old in good health. Some clones in this sample may be carry-over from other donors' samples. CDR3 region: CASSLDGSHVLFF. DNA of the CDR3: TGTGCCAGCAGCTTAGACGGGTCCCATGTGCTGTTTTTT. The full variable domain, completed using reference TRBV7-8 and TRBJ2-2, is GAGVSQSPRYKVAKRGQDVALRCDPISGHVSLFWYQQALGQGPEFLTYFQNEAQLDKSGLPSDRFFAERPEGSVSTLKIQRTQQEDSAVYLCASSLDGSHVLFFGEGSRLTVL.